The clone carrying this T cell receptor (beta chain) appeared many times. The antigen remains unidentified. Unique molecular identifier barcodes measured each clonotype's abundance. TCRdb itself ran the 5' RACE reads through MiXCR, one entry per CDR3 protein. The sample carries about 20,000 distinct CDR3 sequences, just over 2% recorded once. The V gene's germline CDR1 is MNHEY and CDR2 SVGEGT. This CDR3 region has 13 residues. Trimming took 1 base from V and 9 from J, leaving 13 bases between them. This entry belongs to a study of beta chain bispecific antibodies for T cell cancers. Study details: Surviving healthy donor T cells from leukemia-line and bispecific antibody cocultures were TRBV-sequenced for family depletion. Jurkat cells expressed TRBV12-3; HPB-ALL cells expressed TRBV5-5. Study-wide findings and caveats: Anti-TRBV12 exposure, compared with anti-CD19, reduced the TRBV12-3 proportion of TRBV signal by around 99%. In these mixed samples, most targeted TRBV reads derived from the leukemia cell line.

Either OKT3 anti-CD3 antibody or CD3/CD28 beads expanded T cells from blood mononuclear cells over roughly 3 days. This sample: Jurkat plus normal T cells with anti-TRBV12 bispecific. The gene calls are TRBV6-2 or TRBV6-3 and TRBJ2-7; D call uncertain. This specimen was healthy donor T cells cultured with leukemia cells, taken from a culture containing a bispecific antibody targeting TCR Vbeta12. The receptor was derived from a human donor in good health. Some clones in this sample may be carry-over from other donors' samples. CDR3 amino acids: CASSYLGPSRQYF. In DNA form, the CDR3 reads TGTGCCAGCAGTTACTTAGGTCCAAGCCGGCAGTACTTC.